This passage covers 20 T cell receptor beta chains from one sample sequenced in a study of cytomegalovirus exposure and HLA in healthy donors. Use of 60 Vbeta and 13 Jbeta primers characterized the PCR. The method was immunoSEQ multiplex PCR; TCRdb's version includes in-frame clones alone and lacks a portion of them. The profile shows more than 150,000 clones, less than 80% of them singletons. The material sequenced was PBMCs. The receptors were sampled from a man between 18 and 29 years old in good health and CMV-seronegative.

For the CDR3, the DNA is TGTGCCAGCAGTGCTTTGCGGAAATACTCCTACGAGCAGTACTTC. It codes for CASSALRKYSYEQYF. The chain combines TRBV6-1 with TRBJ2-5; the D is unclear. The J call is in doubt because the DNA end fits TRBJ2-7 better. Germline-derived CDR1 and CDR2 are MNHNS and SASEGT. The CDR3 consists of 15 residues.

This chain links TRBV6-1 with TRBJ1-5; D remains ambiguous. CDR3 length equals 14 residues. The V and J ends lost 6 bases and 4 bases respectively, with 13 bases between them. Germline V gene lookup returns CDR1 MNHNS and CDR2 SASEGT. The CDR3 sequence is CASRDSGLNQPQHF. Here the CDR3 DNA reads TGTGCCAGCAGGGACTCCGGGTTAAATCAGCCCCAGCATTTT.

The table lists this clone with a few counts. The chain carries TRBV4-1 and TRBJ1-1, with 12 bases fitting TRBD1. The ends lost 5 bases at V and 9 bases at J; junction bases unmatched: 31. Germline values: CDR1 MGHRA, CDR2 YSYEKL. This CDR3 is 22 amino acids long. CDR3 amino acids: CASSGEINLERRDRGPWGKAFF. The CDR3 region has the DNA TGCGCCAGCAGCGGGGAAATTAACTTGGAGAGACGGGACAGGGGGCCGTGGGGGAAAGCTTTCTTT.

The V gene is TRBV6-1, the J gene TRBJ2-1; TRBD1 might be the D (6 bases). CDR1 MNHNS and CDR2 SASEGT come from the germline V gene. Between the trimmed V and J ends, which lost 2 bases and 0 bases, there was a span of 8 bases. The CDR3 consists of 15 residues. The CDR3, as DNA: TGTGCCAGCAGTGAAATAGGGGGCTCCTACAATGAGCAGTTCTTC. Its protein product is CASSEIGGSYNEQFF.

The V and J genes are TRBV10-3 and TRBJ2-3; 9 bases are a match to TRBD2. Germline V gives CDR1 ENHRY, CDR2 SYGVKD. After removal of 8 bases from V and 4 bases from J, the junction contained 4 bases not matched to a gene. CDR3 size: 13 residues. CDR3 protein: CAIGERGADTQYF. DNA for the CDR3: TGTGCCATCGGGGAGCGGGGGGCAGATACGCAGTATTTT.

The rearrangement uses TRBV6-1 and TRBJ1-5; the D gene is possibly TRBD1 (6 bases). Trimming removed 2 bases at V and 3 bases at J, with 11 bases between. The CDR3 is 15 amino acids. Germline CDR1 and CDR2: MNHNS and SASEGT. This CDR3 is CASSEKGQNNQPQHF. The CDR3 DNA follows: TGTGCCAGCAGTGAAAAAGGACAGAACAATCAGCCCCAGCATTTT.

The rearrangement joins TRBV4-1 to TRBJ1-4, with D possibly TRBD1 on 5 matching bases. Trimming took off 2 bases at V and 6 bases at J, with 13 bases between the two ends. Germline V gene lookup returns CDR1 MGHRA and CDR2 YSYEKL. CDR3 length: 15 amino acids. CDR3 sequence: CASSQPPGGYEKLFF. The CDR3 coding sequence is TGCGCCAGCAGCCAACCACCCGGGGGATATGAAAAACTGTTTTTT.

The V and J genes are TRBV18 and TRBJ1-1; possible D gene TRBD1, 6 bases. The V end lost 2 bases, the J end lost 4 bases, and 11 bases lay between the germline ends. The CDR3 has 14 amino acids. Germline V lookup: CDR1 KGHSH, CDR2 LQKENI. CDR3 residues: CASSPIGGATEAFF. The DNA of the CDR3 is TGTGCCAGCTCACCAATTGGGGGGGCCACTGAAGCTTTCTTT.

In nucleotides, the CDR3 is TGTGCCTGGAGTGCCCAACAGGGGATTCGGCAGTTCTTC. As protein: CAWSAQQGIRQFF. The chain has TRBV30 and TRBJ2-1, with 7 bases identical to TRBD1. The CDR3 loop spans 13 amino acids. Germline V gene sequence: CDR1 GTSNPN, CDR2 SVGIG (reference sequence). Unmatched junction bases numbered 9, after V lost 1 base and J lost 12 bases.

V gene TRBV5-6 combines with J gene TRBJ2-1; D gene unclear. Germline CDR1 and CDR2: SGHDT and YYEEEE. Trimming removed 7 bases at V and 5 bases at J, with 16 bases between. This CDR3 is 14 amino acids long. The CDR3, as DNA: TGTGCCAGCCTCCCTCCGCGGCGGAACAATGAGCAGTTCTTC. Translated: CASLPPRRNNEQFF.

J is TRBJ1-3 and V is TRBV7-2, with 9 bases that match TRBD1. Per germline, CDR1 SGHTA and CDR2 FQGNSA. There are 15 residues in the CDR3. Losses at the gene ends were 4 bases for V and 1 base for J; bases not matched to a gene: 2. The CDR3 is CASSSGTGSGNTIYF. For the CDR3, the DNA is TGTGCCAGCAGCTCCGGGACAGGGTCTGGAAACACCATATATTTT.

This chain links TRBV6-5 with TRBJ1-5; maybe TRBD1 (6 bases). V was cut by 2 bases and J by 6 bases, with 8 bases left in between. The CDR3 consists of 13 residues. Germline lookup yields CDR1 MNHEY and CDR2 SVGAGI. The CDR3 reads CASSYGGAQPQHF. CDR3 DNA sequence: TGTGCCAGCAGTTACGGGGGCGCTCAGCCCCAGCATTTT.

The chain is built from TRBV6-5 and TRBJ2-5; TRBD2 agrees at 10 bases. TRBJ2-7 matches the DNA end more closely, so the J call is doubtful. The CDR3 is made up of 15 amino acids. From germline, CDR1 is MNHEY and CDR2 SVGAGI. The CDR3 nucleotides are TGTGCCAGCAGTTCCCCGCTAGCGGGGGTGTACGAGCAGTACTTC. Translating gives CASSSPLAGVYEQYF.

V usage is TRBV19 and J usage is TRBJ2-5, with TRBD1 matching 7 bases. Germline loops: CDR1 LNHDA, CDR2 SQIVND (reference sequence). This CDR3 is 14 amino acids long. Trimming removed 6 bases from V and 1 base from J; junction bases left unmatched: 5. CDR3 loop: CASSRDSFQETQYF. The CDR3 DNA follows: TGTGCCAGTAGCAGGGACAGCTTCCAAGAGACCCAGTACTTC. The variable domain in full, completed from reference TRBV19 and TRBJ2-5, reads DGGITQSPKYLFRKEGQNVTLSCEQNLNHDAMYWYRQDPGQGLRLIYYSQIVNDFQKGDIAEGYSVSREKKESFPLTVTSAQKNPTAFYLCASSRDSFQETQYFGPGTRLLVL.

The rearrangement joins TRBV19 to TRBJ1-1, with D possibly TRBD1 on 6 matching bases. Looked up from germline, CDR1 is LNHDA and CDR2 is SQIVND (reference sequence). V lost 4 bases and J 10 bases, leaving 16 bases between the germline ends. This CDR3 is built from 13 residues. The CDR3: CASSRGAGEGAFF. The CDR3 bases are TGTGCCAGTAGTAGGGGTGCAGGGGAGGGAGCTTTCTTT.

V usage is TRBV15 and J usage is TRBJ2-2, with D possibly matching TRBD1 (7 bases). V lost 0 bases and J lost 5, with 13 bases in between. The CDR3 loop spans 16 amino acids. Per germline, CDR1 LNHNV and CDR2 YYDKDF (reference sequence). The CDR3 bases are TGTGCCACCAGCAGAGACAGGGGGAGGAATACCGGGGAGCTGTTTTTT. Its protein product is CATSRDRGRNTGELFF.

The J gene is TRBJ2-1, the V gene TRBV27; TRBD2 might be the D (5 bases). There are 15 residues in the CDR3. Trimming removed 5 bases at V and 5 bases at J, with 16 bases between. CDR1 is MNHEY, CDR2 SMNVEV, per germline (reference sequence). CDR3 residues: CASSLAVVRHNEQFF. CDR3 sequence (DNA): TGTGCCAGCAGTCTAGCAGTGGTACGCCACAATGAGCAGTTCTTC.

The chain recombines TRBV7-3 with TRBJ2-7; 8 nucleotides align to TRBD2. Trimming removed 5 bases from V and 6 bases from J; junction bases left unmatched: 18. Germline V gene data show CDR1 as SGHTA and CDR2 as FQGTGA. CDR3 length equals 17 residues. Here the CDR3 DNA reads TGTGCCAGCAGCCTCGGGACTAGTCCGGGCCTCTTTTTCGAGCAGTACTTC. This encodes CASSLGTSPGLFFEQYF. Looking up the rest from reference TRBV7-3 and TRBJ2-7 gives the full variable domain: GAGVSQTPSNKVTEKGKYVELRCDPISGHTALYWYRQSLGQGPEFLIYFQGTGAADDSGLPNDRFFAVRPEGSVSTLKIQRTERGDSAVYLCASSLGTSPGLFFEQYFGPGTRLTVT.

This chain uses TRBV30 with TRBJ2-7; 9 bases line up with TRBD1. J was trimmed by 2 bases and V by 7 bases; bases with no gene match: 12. The CDR3 contains 15 residues. The V gene's germline CDR1 is GTSNPN and CDR2 SVGIG (reference sequence). The CDR3 is CAFYYPGQGPYEQYF. In DNA form, the CDR3 reads TGTGCCTTCTACTACCCGGGACAGGGACCCTACGAGCAGTACTTC.

This clone was counted once. The V call is TRBV29-1, the J call TRBJ1-1; no firm D call. The CDR3 consists of 17 residues. In germline, CDR1 is SQVTM, CDR2 ANQGSEA. Trimming left V 4 bases short and J 1 base short, with 22 bases between. CDR3 sequence reads: CSVVRYGGPGQNTEAFF. The CDR3 nucleotides read TGCAGCGTTGTAAGGTATGGAGGCCCAGGTCAGAACACTGAAGCTTTCTTT.